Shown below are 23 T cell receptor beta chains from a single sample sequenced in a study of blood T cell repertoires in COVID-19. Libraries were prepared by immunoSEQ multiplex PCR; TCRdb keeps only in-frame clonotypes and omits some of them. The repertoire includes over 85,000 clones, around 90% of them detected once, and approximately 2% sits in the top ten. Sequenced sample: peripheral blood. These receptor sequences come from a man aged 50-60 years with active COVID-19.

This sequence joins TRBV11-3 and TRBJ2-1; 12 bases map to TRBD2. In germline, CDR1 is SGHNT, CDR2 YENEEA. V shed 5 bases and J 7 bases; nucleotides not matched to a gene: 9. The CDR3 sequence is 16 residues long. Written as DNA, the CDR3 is TGTGCCAGCAGCGTGGGTTCCGGGACTAGCGGGAATGAGCAGTTCTTC. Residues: CASSVGSGTSGNEQFF.

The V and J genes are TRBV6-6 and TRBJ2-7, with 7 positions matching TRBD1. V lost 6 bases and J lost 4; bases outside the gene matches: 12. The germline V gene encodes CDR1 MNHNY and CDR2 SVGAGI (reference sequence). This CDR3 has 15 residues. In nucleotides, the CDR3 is TGTGCCAGCAGCAACCCTTACAGGGGTAGTTACGAGCAGTACTTC. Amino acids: CASSNPYRGSYEQYF.

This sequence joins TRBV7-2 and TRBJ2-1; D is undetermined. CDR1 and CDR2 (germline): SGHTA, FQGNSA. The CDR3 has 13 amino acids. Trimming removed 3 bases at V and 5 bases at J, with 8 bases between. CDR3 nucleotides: TGTGCCAGCAGCTTCGCGAGAAACAATGAGCAGTTCTTC. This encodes CASSFARNNEQFF. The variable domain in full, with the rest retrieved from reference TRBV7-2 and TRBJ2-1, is GAGVSQSPSNKVTEKGKDVELRCDPISGHTALYWYRQSLGQGLEFLIYFQGNSAPDKSGLPSDRFSAERTGGSVSTLTIQRTQQEDSAVYLCASSFARNNEQFFGPGTRLTVL.

In DNA, the CDR3 is TGCAGCGTTGCCATAGTTAACTATGGCTACACCTTC. Protein sequence: CSVAIVNYGYTF. V is TRBV29-1 and J is TRBJ1-2, with D uncertain. The CDR3 consists of 12 residues. CDR1 and CDR2 from the germline V gene are SQVTM and ANQGSEA. Trimming shortened V by 4 bases and J by 1 base, and 7 bases separated the two germline ends.

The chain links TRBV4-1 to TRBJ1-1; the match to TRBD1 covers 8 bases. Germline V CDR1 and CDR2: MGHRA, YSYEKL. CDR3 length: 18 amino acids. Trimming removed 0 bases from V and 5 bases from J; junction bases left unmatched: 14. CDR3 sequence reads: CASSQDDLRDRQLTEAFF. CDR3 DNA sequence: TGCGCCAGCAGCCAAGATGATTTGAGGGACAGGCAGCTGACTGAAGCTTTCTTT.

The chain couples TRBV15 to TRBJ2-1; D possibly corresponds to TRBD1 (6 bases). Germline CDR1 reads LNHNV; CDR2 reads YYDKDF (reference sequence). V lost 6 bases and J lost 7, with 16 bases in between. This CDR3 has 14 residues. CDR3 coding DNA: TGTGCCACCAGTAAATTAAGGACAGCGAATGAGCAGTTCTTC. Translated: CATSKLRTANEQFF.

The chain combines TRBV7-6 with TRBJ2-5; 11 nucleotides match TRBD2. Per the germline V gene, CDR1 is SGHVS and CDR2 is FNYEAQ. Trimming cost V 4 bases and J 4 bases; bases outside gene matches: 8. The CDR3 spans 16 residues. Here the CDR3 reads CASSSRLAGYLETQYF. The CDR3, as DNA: TGTGCCAGCAGCTCCCGACTAGCGGGGTACCTAGAGACCCAGTACTTC.

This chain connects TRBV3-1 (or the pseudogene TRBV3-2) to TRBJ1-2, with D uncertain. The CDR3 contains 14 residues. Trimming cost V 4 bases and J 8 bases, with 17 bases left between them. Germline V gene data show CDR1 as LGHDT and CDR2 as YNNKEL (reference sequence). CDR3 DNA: TGTGCCAGCAGCCCCCGGACTGCCCCGCGGGGCTACACCTTC. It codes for CASSPRTAPRGYTF.

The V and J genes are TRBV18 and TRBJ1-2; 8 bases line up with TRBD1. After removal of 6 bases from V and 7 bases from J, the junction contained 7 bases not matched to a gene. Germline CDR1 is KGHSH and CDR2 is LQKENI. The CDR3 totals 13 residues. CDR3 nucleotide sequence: TGTGCCAGCTCTCCTCAGGGGGCTGGTGGCTACACCTTC. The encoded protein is CASSPQGAGGYTF.

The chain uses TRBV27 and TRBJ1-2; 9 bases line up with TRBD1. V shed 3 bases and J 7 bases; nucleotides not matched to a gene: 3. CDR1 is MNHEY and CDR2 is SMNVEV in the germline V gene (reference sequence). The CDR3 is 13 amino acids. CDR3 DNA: TGTGCCAGCAGTTTCCCGGGACAGGGTGGCTACACCTTC. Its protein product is CASSFPGQGGYTF.

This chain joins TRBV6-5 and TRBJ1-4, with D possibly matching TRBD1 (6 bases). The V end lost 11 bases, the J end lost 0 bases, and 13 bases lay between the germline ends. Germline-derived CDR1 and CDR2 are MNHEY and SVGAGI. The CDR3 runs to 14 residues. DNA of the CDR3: TGTGCCTCACGGGAGGGGGCAACTAATGAAAAACTGTTTTTT. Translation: CASREGATNEKLFF.

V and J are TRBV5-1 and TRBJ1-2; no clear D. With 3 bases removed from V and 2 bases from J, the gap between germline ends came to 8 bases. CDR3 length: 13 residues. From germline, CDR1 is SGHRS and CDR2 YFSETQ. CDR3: CASSSAGNYGYTF. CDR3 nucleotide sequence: TGCGCCAGCAGCTCGGCCGGGAACTATGGCTACACCTTC.

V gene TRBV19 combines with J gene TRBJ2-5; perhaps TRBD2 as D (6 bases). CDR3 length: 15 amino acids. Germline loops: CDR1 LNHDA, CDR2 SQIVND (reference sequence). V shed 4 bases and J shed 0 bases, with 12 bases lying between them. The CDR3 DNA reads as TGTGCCAGTAGTACTCGCCGGGACTACCAAGAGACCCAGTACTTC. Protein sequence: CASSTRRDYQETQYF.

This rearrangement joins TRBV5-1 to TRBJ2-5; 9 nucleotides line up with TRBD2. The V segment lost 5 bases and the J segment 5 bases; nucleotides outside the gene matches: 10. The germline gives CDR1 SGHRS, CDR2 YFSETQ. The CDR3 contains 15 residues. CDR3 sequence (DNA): TGCGCCAGCAGTAGAAGCGGGGGGCCGGGTGAGACCCAGTACTTC. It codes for CASSRSGGPGETQYF.

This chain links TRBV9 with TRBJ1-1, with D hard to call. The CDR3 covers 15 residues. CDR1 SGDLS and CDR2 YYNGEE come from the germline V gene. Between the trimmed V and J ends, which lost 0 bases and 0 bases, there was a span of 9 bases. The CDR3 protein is CASSVEIDMNTEAFF. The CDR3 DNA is TGTGCCAGCAGCGTAGAAATAGATATGAACACTGAAGCTTTCTTT.

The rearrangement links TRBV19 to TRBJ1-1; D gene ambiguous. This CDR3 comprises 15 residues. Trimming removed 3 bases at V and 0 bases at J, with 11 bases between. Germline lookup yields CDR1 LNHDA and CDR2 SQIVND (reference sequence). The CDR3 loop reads CASSISGLLNTEAFF. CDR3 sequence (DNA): TGTGCCAGTAGTATTAGCGGCCTACTGAACACTGAAGCTTTCTTT.

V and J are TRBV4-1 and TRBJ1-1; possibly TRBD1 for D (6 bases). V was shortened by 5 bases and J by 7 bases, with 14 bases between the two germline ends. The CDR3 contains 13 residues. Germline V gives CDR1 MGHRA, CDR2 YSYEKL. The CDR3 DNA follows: TGCGCCAGCAGCTTGGACAGTACCCTTGAAGCTTTCTTT. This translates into CASSLDSTLEAFF.

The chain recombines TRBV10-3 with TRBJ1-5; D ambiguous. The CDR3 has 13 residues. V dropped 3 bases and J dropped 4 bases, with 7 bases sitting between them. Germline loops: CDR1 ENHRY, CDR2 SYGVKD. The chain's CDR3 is CAISDDNNQPQHF. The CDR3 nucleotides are TGTGCCATCAGTGACGACAATAATCAGCCCCAGCATTTT.

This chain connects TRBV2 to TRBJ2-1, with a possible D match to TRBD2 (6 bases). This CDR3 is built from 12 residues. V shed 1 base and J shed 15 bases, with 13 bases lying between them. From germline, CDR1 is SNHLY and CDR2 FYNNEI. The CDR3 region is CASSEGAGRMFF. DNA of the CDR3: TGTGCCAGCAGTGAAGGGGCAGGGAGGATGTTCTTC.

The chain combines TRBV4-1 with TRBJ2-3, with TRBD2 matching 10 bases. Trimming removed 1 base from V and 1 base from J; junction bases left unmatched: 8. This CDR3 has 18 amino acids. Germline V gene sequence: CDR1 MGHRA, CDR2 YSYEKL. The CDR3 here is CASSQVPQSGGGTDTQYF. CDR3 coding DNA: TGCGCCAGCAGCCAAGTTCCTCAAAGCGGGGGGGGCACAGATACGCAGTATTTT.

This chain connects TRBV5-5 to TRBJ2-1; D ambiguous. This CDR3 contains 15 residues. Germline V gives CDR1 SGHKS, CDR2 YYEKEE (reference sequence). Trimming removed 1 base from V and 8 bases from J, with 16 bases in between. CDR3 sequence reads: CASSLMIVVRDEQFF. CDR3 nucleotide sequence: TGTGCCAGCAGCTTGATGATAGTCGTTCGAGATGAGCAGTTCTTC.

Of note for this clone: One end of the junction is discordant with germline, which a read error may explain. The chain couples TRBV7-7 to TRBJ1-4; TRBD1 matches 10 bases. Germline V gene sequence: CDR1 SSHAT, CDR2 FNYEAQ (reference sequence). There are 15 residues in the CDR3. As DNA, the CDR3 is TGTGCTAGCAGCAAGTCCGGGACAGGGGCCGAAAAACTGTTTTTT. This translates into CASSKSGTGAEKLFF.

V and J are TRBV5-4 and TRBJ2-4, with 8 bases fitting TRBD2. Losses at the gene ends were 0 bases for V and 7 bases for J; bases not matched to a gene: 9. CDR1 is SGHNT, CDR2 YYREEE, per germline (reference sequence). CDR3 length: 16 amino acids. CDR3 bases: TGTGCCAGCAGCTTGGACGGGGGGGGTAGGACGAACATTCAGTACTTC. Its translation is CASSLDGGGRTNIQYF.